A single sample is the source of the 15 T cell receptor beta chains below, sequenced in a study of cytomegalovirus exposure and HLA in healthy donors. PCR employed 60 Vbeta and 13 Jbeta primers. Sequenced by immunoSEQ multiplex PCR; TCRdb stores in-frame clones only, minus some. In the table there are 110,000 or so clones, roughly 82% of which are singletons. Sequenced material: PBMCs. These receptors were taken from a man in his forties in good health and CMV-seropositive.

This chain uses TRBV15 with TRBJ2-7; TRBD1 matches at 12 bases. The CDR3 has 15 residues. The V gene end was trimmed by 6 bases and the J gene end by 5 bases; junction bases not matched to a gene: 8. Germline CDR1 is LNHNV and CDR2 is YYDKDF (reference sequence). The CDR3 nucleotides are TGTGCCACCAGTCCCGGGACAGGGGGCTATGACGAGCAGTACTTC. Its protein product is CATSPGTGGYDEQYF.

In its sample, this clone was seen once. Other nucleotide sequences in the sample specify the same CDR3. The genes are TRBV18 and TRBJ1-1; no reliable D call. Trimming took 3 bases from V and 1 from J, leaving 6 bases between them. The germline CDR1 and CDR2 sequences are KGHSH and LQKENI. The CDR3 loop spans 13 amino acids. CDR3 loop: CASSPYGNTEAFF. The CDR3 DNA sequence: TGTGCCAGCTCACCGTACGGGAACACTGAAGCTTTCTTT.

The CDR3 DNA sequence: TGTGCCAGCAGTTGGGGACAGGGGCCCTATGGCTACACCTTC. Translating it yields CASSWGQGPYGYTF. The chain employs TRBV6-1 and TRBJ1-2; 10 bases map to TRBD1. Germline CDR1 MNHNS, CDR2 SASEGT. The trim removed 5 bases at V and 4 bases at J, leaving 4 bases unmatched. The length of the CDR3 is 14 residues.

This clone was seen many times. The J gene is TRBJ2-7, the V gene TRBV4-1, with D tentatively TRBD2 (6 bases). CDR3 length equals 15 residues. V dropped 4 bases and J dropped 3 bases, with 16 bases sitting between them. Germline V gene sequence: CDR1 MGHRA, CDR2 YSYEKL. CDR3 sequence reads: CASSLTQAGYYEQYF. For the CDR3, the DNA is TGCGCCAGCAGCCTCACACAAGCGGGTTACTACGAGCAGTACTTC.

In regard to this clone: An end of the junction differs from the germline gene, which may be a read error. The chain couples TRBV18 to TRBJ1-5; D perhaps matches TRBD1 (6 bases). The CDR3 loop spans 14 amino acids. CDR1 KGHSH and CDR2 LQKENI come from the germline V gene. The CDR3 DNA sequence: TGTGCCGGCTCACGACAGGACAGCAATCAGCCCCAGCATTTT. Translated, it gives CAGSRQDSNQPQHF.

The chain combines TRBV6-6 with TRBJ1-3; 7 bases fit TRBD1. This CDR3 spans 15 amino acids. With 6 bases clipped from V and 9 bases from J, the junction kept 14 bases outside the gene matches. CDR1 and CDR2 from the germline V gene are MNHNY and SVGAGI (reference sequence). The DNA for the CDR3 is TGTGCCAGCAGCAGTCCGACAGGGTTGCGAGTCACCATATATTTT. Translated, it gives CASSSPTGLRVTIYF.

This clone showed up just once. J is TRBJ1-1 and V is TRBV29-1, with D perhaps matching TRBD1 (5 bases). The CDR3 runs 13 residues. Trimming cost V 7 bases and J 1 base, with 13 bases left between them. CDR1 SQVTM and CDR2 ANQGSEA come from the germline V gene. The CDR3 coding sequence is TGCAGCGCTGGGGGGTGGCAGAACACTGAAGCTTTCTTT. This codes for CSAGGWQNTEAFF.

Here the CDR3 reads CAPSTGEQETQYF. As DNA, the CDR3 is TGTGCCCCCTCGACAGGGGAACAAGAGACCCAGTACTTC. This chain uses TRBV11-2 with TRBJ2-5; the match to TRBD1 covers 8 bases. Germline CDR1 SGHAT, CDR2 FQNNGV. V dropped 11 bases and J dropped 2; count of bases not matched to a gene: 7. CDR3 size: 13 residues.

CDR3 residues: CASSLTRQDEQFF. CDR3 nucleotides: TGTGCCAGCAGCCTAACAAGACAGGATGAGCAGTTCTTC. This chain links TRBV2 with TRBJ2-1; maybe TRBD1 (6 bases). Germline V lookup: CDR1 SNHLY, CDR2 FYNNEI. There are 13 residues in the CDR3. V lost 6 bases and J lost 8, with 14 bases in between.

The chain joins TRBV7-2 to TRBJ1-4; a possible D gene is TRBD1 (5 bases). The CDR3 contains 14 residues. Germline CDR1 reads SGHTA; CDR2 reads FQGNSA. Trimming shortened V by 3 bases and J by 8 bases, and 13 bases separated the two germline ends. The CDR3, as DNA: TGTGCCAGCAGCTTCTGGGGGGATGGGGAAAAACTGTTTTTT. Protein: CASSFWGDGEKLFF.

This chain links TRBV19 with TRBJ2-1, with 8 bases fitting TRBD2. This CDR3 is 16 amino acids long. V was clipped by 3 bases and J by 5 bases; unmatched bases: 9. Germline loops: CDR1 LNHDA, CDR2 SQIVND (reference sequence). The CDR3 reads CASSISGAGGNNEQFF. CDR3 DNA: TGTGCCAGTAGTATCTCTGGGGCGGGGGGAAACAATGAGCAGTTCTTC.

The rearrangement joins TRBV30 to TRBJ1-1; weak D call: TRBD1 (5 bases). V dropped 8 bases and J dropped 5 bases, with 21 bases sitting between them. Germline CDR1 reads GTSNPN; CDR2 reads SVGIG (reference sequence). CDR3 length: 14 residues. DNA of the CDR3: TGTGCCGCGGAGGGTAGGAGGGGCGCGACTGAAGCTTTCTTT. Translation: CAAEGRRGATEAFF.

The chain links TRBV19 to TRBJ2-7, with TRBD2 identical over 7 bases. V was pared by 3 bases and J by 2 bases, with 13 bases of the junction left unmatched. This CDR3 has 17 amino acids. The germline gives CDR1 LNHDA, CDR2 SQIVND (reference sequence). DNA for the CDR3: TGTGCCAGTAGTATTTCCTCGGGGGGTGGCATTCCCTACGAGCAGTACTTC. It is translated as CASSISSGGGIPYEQYF.

The J gene is TRBJ2-2, the V gene TRBV7-2; D is possibly TRBD2 (6 bases). V shed 5 bases and J shed 1 base, with 14 bases lying between them. Germline values: CDR1 SGHTA, CDR2 FQGNSA. The CDR3 loop spans 16 amino acids. The CDR3 region is CASSHTAGLNTGELFF. In DNA, the CDR3 is TGTGCCAGCAGCCACACGGCGGGATTGAACACCGGGGAGCTGTTTTTT.

The chain uses TRBV29-1 and TRBJ1-2, with D hard to call. The CDR3 contains 15 residues. With 0 bases removed from V and 8 bases from J, the gap between germline ends came to 19 bases. Germline V CDR1 and CDR2: SQVTM, ANQGSEA. The DNA for the CDR3 is TGCAGCGTTGAAGAGGGTTCCGGGATTCGAGGAGGCTACACCTTC. Translation: CSVEEGSGIRGGYTF.